The 23 T cell receptor beta chains in this list originate from one sample, sequenced in a study of T cell changes during pregnancy in multiple sclerosis. This table comes from immunoSEQ multiplex PCR, and its TCRdb copy is limited to in-frame clones, with some not included. This sample carries some 38,000 clones, 80% to 95% of them seen once, and the ten largest clones take more than 0.3%. The material sequenced was CD4+ T cells from peripheral blood mononuclear cells, taken after pregnancy. These receptors all stem from a female donor in good health, enrolled as a control in a pregnancy study.

The CDR3 loop is CASSEGGGPYVEKLFF. The CDR3 DNA reads as TGTGCCAGCAGTGAAGGGGGGGGCCCCTATGTGGAAAAACTGTTTTTT. This chain links TRBV2 with TRBJ1-4; D may be TRBD1 (6 bases). The CDR3 length is 16 residues. V was pared by 1 base and J by 8 bases, with 17 bases between. Germline V gene data show CDR1 as SNHLY and CDR2 as FYNNEI.

The chain couples TRBV2 to TRBJ2-4; possibly TRBD2 for D (7 bases). This CDR3 has 14 amino acids. V was cut by 8 bases and J by 0 bases, with 11 bases left in between. CDR1 and CDR2 (germline): SNHLY, FYNNEI. The CDR3 loop is CASGGGQAKNIQYF. The CDR3 DNA is TGTGCCAGCGGCGGGGGCCAAGCCAAAAACATTCAGTACTTC.

This chain connects TRBV7-2 to TRBJ2-3; 9 bases map to TRBD1. This CDR3 comprises 15 residues. Trimming removed 5 bases from V and 6 bases from J; junction bases left unmatched: 9. Germline V CDR1 and CDR2: SGHTA, FQGNSA. The CDR3 DNA is TGTGCCAGCAGCCCCGGTGGGACAGGGTGGGATACGCAGTATTTT. Protein: CASSPGGTGWDTQYF.

This chain links TRBV19 with TRBJ1-1, with D maybe TRBD1 (6 bases). Germline V lookup: CDR1 LNHDA, CDR2 SQIVND (reference sequence). CDR3 length: 13 amino acids. V lost 9 bases and J 4 bases, leaving 15 bases between the germline ends. CDR3 in amino acids: CASLTGGGTEAFF. CDR3 sequence (DNA): TGTGCCAGCCTGACAGGCGGGGGCACTGAAGCTTTCTTT.

The V gene is TRBV6-1, the J gene TRBJ2-7; maybe TRBD2 (5 bases). Germline lookup yields CDR1 MNHNS and CDR2 SASEGT. CDR3 length: 14 amino acids. V was cut by 2 bases and J by 4 bases, with 12 bases left in between. CDR3 sequence: CASSEQEESYEQYF. CDR3 nucleotide sequence: TGTGCCAGCAGTGAACAGGAGGAGTCTTACGAGCAGTACTTC.

The chain links TRBV6-6 to TRBJ2-3; 10 nucleotides match TRBD2. This CDR3 comprises 14 residues. Losses at the gene ends were 8 bases for V and 4 bases for J; bases not matched to a gene: 6. Germline V gene lookup returns CDR1 MNHNY and CDR2 SVGAGI (reference sequence). CDR3 sequence (DNA): TGTGCCAGCCTACTAGCGGGAAGTCCAGATACGCAGTATTTT. Its protein product is CASLLAGSPDTQYF.

V and J are TRBV13 and TRBJ1-3; a weak D match, TRBD1 (6 bases). The germline V gene has CDR1 PRHDT and CDR2 FYEKMQ (reference sequence). V lost 5 bases, J lost 0 bases, and 11 bases lay in between. This CDR3 spans 15 amino acids. As DNA, the CDR3 is TGTGCCAGCAGCCCTCAGACAGGCTCTGGAAACACCATATATTTT. Protein: CASSPQTGSGNTIYF.

This clone was counted once. The CDR3 DNA reads TGTGCCTGGAGGGCGGGACAGGGCGCGCCGGACACCTTC. Amino acid sequence: CAWRAGQGAPDTF. This chain uses TRBV30 with TRBJ1-2; TRBD1 matches at 9 bases. The J segment lost 12 bases and the V segment lost 3 bases, leaving 11 bases of the junction unmatched. CDR1 is GTSNPN, CDR2 SVGIG, per germline (reference sequence). CDR3 size: 13 residues. Using reference TRBV30 and TRBJ1-2 for the parts outside the CDR3, the full variable domain is SQTIHQWPATLVQPVGSPLSLECTVEGTSNPNLYWYRQAAGRGLQLLFYSVGIGQISSEVPQNLSASRPQDRQFILSSKKLLLSDSGFYLCAWRAGQGAPDTFGSGTRLTVV.

In its sample, this clone was seen once. This sequence joins TRBV29-1 and TRBJ1-1; perhaps TRBD1 as D (6 bases). The ends were cut back, 6 bases at V and 0 bases at J, with 14 bases in the middle. Germline V gives CDR1 SQVTM, CDR2 ANQGSEA. The CDR3 runs 14 residues. The CDR3 DNA reads as TGCAGCGTCTTCGGTACAGGGTTGAACACTGAAGCTTTCTTT. Translating it yields CSVFGTGLNTEAFF. The whole variable domain, remainder taken from reference TRBV29-1 and TRBJ1-1, is SAVISQKPSRDICQRGTSLTIQCQVDSQVTMMFWYRQQPGQSLTLIATANQGSEATYESGFVIDKFPISRPNLTFSTLTVSNMSPEDSSIYLCSVFGTGLNTEAFFGQGTRLTVV.

The chain uses TRBV27 and TRBJ1-1, with 8 bases aligning to TRBD1. The CDR3 spans 15 residues. From germline, CDR1 is MNHEY and CDR2 SMNVEV (reference sequence). Germline trimming cut 8 bases from V and 1 base from J; bases unmatched to any gene: 9. The CDR3 DNA is TGTGCCAGCTACCCCCGACAGGGGCCGAACACTGAAGCTTTCTTT. Translation gives CASYPRQGPNTEAFF.

The chain combines TRBV11-3 with TRBJ2-3; 11 bases fit TRBD2. The CDR3 sequence is 17 residues long. V lost 5 bases to trimming and J lost 0 bases; unmatched junction nucleotides: 7. Germline CDR1 SGHNT, CDR2 YENEEA. CDR3 residues: CASSPRTSGLSTDTQYF. The CDR3 region has the DNA TGTGCCAGCAGCCCTAGGACTAGCGGGCTCAGCACAGATACGCAGTATTTT.

The chain combines TRBV5-1 with TRBJ1-4; 8 bases align to TRBD1. Looked up from germline, CDR1 is SGHRS and CDR2 is YFSETQ. The CDR3 is 15 residues long. J was trimmed by 8 bases and V by 3 bases; bases with no gene match: 9. DNA for the CDR3: TGCGCCAGCAGCTCGGACCCACAGGGGGAGGAAAAACTGTTTTTT. This encodes CASSSDPQGEEKLFF.

This sequence joins TRBV12-5 and TRBJ1-3; D is unclear. Germline V gene sequence: CDR1 LGHNT, CDR2 FRNRAP. The CDR3 contains 15 residues. V lost 3 bases to trimming and J lost 4 bases, with 13 bases between them. CDR3 amino acids: CASGFWAGPGNTIYF. The DNA for the CDR3 is TGTGCTAGTGGTTTTTGGGCAGGCCCGGGAAACACCATATATTTT.

This clone has only one observation. The chain carries TRBV11-2 and TRBJ1-1; D is undetermined. From germline, CDR1 is SGHAT and CDR2 FQNNGV. The CDR3 is 13 residues long. V lost 2 bases and J 9 bases, leaving 13 bases between the germline ends. This CDR3 reads CASSLKSGWQAFF. CDR3 nucleotides: TGTGCCAGCAGCTTAAAGTCAGGCTGGCAAGCTTTCTTT.

The sample holds one count of this clone. This chain uses TRBV30 with TRBJ1-2; 8 nucleotides align to TRBD1. Germline V gene lookup returns CDR1 GTSNPN and CDR2 SVGIG (reference sequence). Trimming removed 1 base from V and 7 bases from J; junction bases left unmatched: 11. The CDR3 has 15 amino acids. In DNA, the CDR3 is TGTGCCTGGAGTGATTTGGCAGGGGGCGAAGGTGGCTACACCTTC. This sequence encodes CAWSDLAGGEGGYTF.

The chain has TRBV7-2 and TRBJ1-1; no clear D. This CDR3 region has 12 residues. Germline V gives CDR1 SGHTA, CDR2 FQGNSA. The germline V and J ends were trimmed by 4 bases and 7 bases, with 10 bases remaining between them. DNA for the CDR3: TGTGCCAGCAGCTCGTCAGGCCATGAAGCTTTCTTT. The encoded protein is CASSSSGHEAFF.

This clone was seen only a few times. The chain is built from TRBV4-1 and TRBJ1-3; 7 bases match TRBD1. CDR1 is MGHRA and CDR2 is YSYEKL in the germline V gene. This CDR3 has 15 residues. Losses at the gene ends were 4 bases for V and 0 bases for J; bases not matched to a gene: 3. In nucleotides, the CDR3 is TGCGCCAGCAGCCCGGGACAGTTCTCTGGAAACACCATATATTTT. Translation: CASSPGQFSGNTIYF.

The chain recombines TRBV29-1 with TRBJ2-3, with 8 bases aligning to TRBD2. The J segment lost 6 bases and the V segment lost 3 bases, leaving 14 bases of the junction unmatched. The CDR3 loop spans 16 amino acids. Germline V gene data show CDR1 as SQVTM and CDR2 as ANQGSEA. This CDR3 reads CSVEMGGLAGADTQYF. In nucleotides, the CDR3 is TGCAGCGTTGAGATGGGGGGGCTAGCGGGCGCGGATACGCAGTATTTT.

The CDR3 protein is CASSPSRGPYEQYF. The CDR3 DNA reads as TGTGCCAGCAGTCCCTCGCGGGGACCTTACGAGCAGTACTTC. This chain links TRBV27 with TRBJ2-7; perhaps TRBD2 as D (6 bases). Germline V gene data show CDR1 as MNHEY and CDR2 as SMNVEV (reference sequence). This CDR3 is built from 14 residues. The ends were cut back, 5 bases at V and 4 bases at J, with 15 bases in the middle.

V usage is TRBV7-8 and J usage is TRBJ2-5, with 10 bases aligning to TRBD1. J gave up 4 bases and V 5 bases, and 7 bases lay outside the gene matches. The CDR3 is 15 amino acids. In germline, CDR1 is SGHVS, CDR2 FQNEAQ. The CDR3 region has the DNA TGTGCCAGCAGCCGACCCCGGGACAGGGGAGAGACCCAGTACTTC. Encoded protein: CASSRPRDRGETQYF.

Sample share makes this clone medium-sized (0.01 to 0.1%). The V and J genes are TRBV25-1 and TRBJ1-5; perhaps TRBD1 as D (6 bases). V dropped 4 bases and J dropped 4 bases, with 14 bases sitting between them. In germline, CDR1 is MGHDK, CDR2 SYGVNS. The CDR3 contains 15 residues. The CDR3 sequence is CASSGGGAGNQPQHF. In DNA form, the CDR3 reads TGTGCCAGCAGTGGCGGGGGGGCAGGGAATCAGCCCCAGCATTTT.

This rearrangement joins TRBV18 to TRBJ1-4, with a possible D match to TRBD1 (5 bases). Germline lookup yields CDR1 KGHSH and CDR2 LQKENI. This CDR3 region has 15 residues. V shed 3 bases and J shed 8 bases, with 16 bases lying between them. CDR3 loop: CASSPGHSGGEKLFF. The CDR3 DNA reads TGTGCCAGCTCACCCGGACACTCTGGTGGGGAAAAACTGTTTTTT.

This rearrangement joins TRBV27 to TRBJ1-2; possibly TRBD1 for D (6 bases). V lost 5 bases and J lost 11, with 15 bases in between. The CDR3 length is 12 residues. Per the germline V gene, CDR1 is MNHEY and CDR2 is SMNVEV (reference sequence). The CDR3 bases are TGTGCCAGCAGTCTCAGGGGAGTAGGTTACACCTTC. It encodes CASSLRGVGYTF.